The 26 T cell receptor beta chains below come from one sample, sequenced in a study of T cell repertoires in cytomegalovirus infection. Which antigens these TCRs recognize remains unknown. TCRdb passed the reads through MiXCR, listing each CDR3 protein once. The table records more than 75,000 distinct CDR3 sequences, around 32% of them present only once. The sample in question was CD8+ T cells from cultured PBMCs, obtained from culture after CMV antigen stimulation. Receptor source: a human donor in good health (CMV status not recorded). Some clones in this sample may be carry-over from other donors' samples.

The rearrangement links TRBV7-2 to TRBJ2-3, with no clear D. CDR3 length equals 17 residues. Germline CDR1 is SGHTA and CDR2 is FQGNSA. Trimming cost V 5 bases and J 3 bases, with 21 bases left between them. The CDR3 region is CASSAQDERILTDTQYF. DNA for the CDR3: TGTGCCAGCAGCGCCCAGGACGAGAGAATCTTAACAGATACGCAGTATTTT.

The V gene is TRBV2, the J gene TRBJ2-1; tentatively, D is TRBD2 (6 bases). The germline V gene encodes CDR1 SNHLY and CDR2 FYNNEI. The CDR3 runs 14 residues. V was clipped by 8 bases and J by 3 bases, with 14 bases between them. This chain's CDR3 is CASPRRDFYNEQFF. The CDR3 coding sequence is TGTGCCAGCCCCCGCAGGGACTTCTACAATGAGCAGTTCTTC.

In this sample, this clonotype turned up a few times. V and J are TRBV4-1 and TRBJ2-7, with D possibly being TRBD1 (6 bases). The germline V and J ends were trimmed by 3 bases and 3 bases, with 12 bases remaining between them. This CDR3 has 14 residues. The V gene's germline CDR1 is MGHRA and CDR2 YSYEKL. The CDR3 sequence is CASSQGTPGYEQYF. In DNA, the CDR3 is TGCGCCAGCAGCCAGGGGACACCTGGCTACGAGCAGTACTTC.

The genes are TRBV28 and TRBJ1-5; D is unresolved. This CDR3 is 14 amino acids long. V lost 7 bases to trimming and J lost 3 bases, with 13 bases between them. The germline CDR1 and CDR2 sequences are MDHEN and SYDVKM. The CDR3: CASTPDGYNQPQHF. In DNA, the CDR3 is TGTGCCAGCACCCCGGACGGGTACAATCAGCCCCAGCATTTT. Based on the CDR3 plus reference TRBV28 and TRBJ1-5, the full variable domain is DVKVTQSSRYLVKRTGEKVFLECVQDMDHENMFWYRQDPGLGLRLIYFSYDVKMKEKGDIPEGYSVSREKKERFSLILESASTNQTSMYLCASTPDGYNQPQHFGDGTRLSIL.

A few counts support this clonotype. This rearrangement joins TRBV24-1 to TRBJ1-2; D not certain. V shed 4 bases and J shed 6 bases, with 11 bases lying between them. CDR1 is KGHDR and CDR2 is SFDVKD in the germline V gene. This CDR3 is built from 13 residues. CDR3 sequence (DNA): TGTGCCACCAGTGAGACGCGGGAGGATGGCTACACCTTC. Encoded protein: CATSETREDGYTF.

On this clonotype: A read error may produce the germline difference seen at one junction end. The CDR3: CASCLDPGVGYGYTF. In nucleotides, the CDR3 is TGTGCCAGCTGCTTAGATCCGGGGGTTGGCTATGGCTACACCTTC. This chain links TRBV7-2 with TRBJ1-2; D is possibly TRBD1 (5 bases). CDR1 is SGHTA and CDR2 is FQGNSA in the germline V gene. There are 15 residues in the CDR3.

J is TRBJ2-2 and V is TRBV12-3 or TRBV12-4; the match to TRBD2 covers 8 bases. The CDR3 sequence is 13 residues long. Trimming removed 6 bases from V and 6 bases from J; junction bases left unmatched: 3. The DNA of the CDR3 is TGTGCCAGCAGCAACGGGGGGGCCGGGGAGCTGTTTTTT. This translates into CASSNGGAGELFF.

This clonotype was observed at least ten times. V usage is TRBV18 and J usage is TRBJ2-1; 8 bases match TRBD2. This CDR3 region has 13 residues. Trimming removed 2 bases from V and 10 bases from J; junction bases left unmatched: 4. Germline V gives CDR1 KGHSH, CDR2 LQKENI. The CDR3 bases are TGTGCCAGCTCACCATCGGCGGGGGGCGAGCAGTTCTTC. Translation: CASSPSAGGEQFF.

This clonotype was detected only a few times. The rearrangement uses TRBV7-6 and TRBJ2-6; TRBD1 or TRBD2 may be the D gene (6 bases each). CDR3 length equals 17 residues. The germline V and J ends were trimmed by 4 bases and 0 bases, with 13 bases remaining between them. Germline CDR1 SGHVS, CDR2 FNYEAQ. The CDR3 loop reads CASSSGGGSSGANVLTF. CDR3 bases: TGTGCCAGCAGCTCAGGAGGGGGAAGCTCTGGGGCCAACGTCCTGACTTTC.

CDR3 sequence reads: CASSIMFSHNEQFF. As DNA, the CDR3 is TGTGCCAGTAGTATAATGTTCTCGCACAATGAGCAGTTCTTC. The chain recombines TRBV19 with TRBJ2-1; D is unclear. The V gene's germline CDR1 is LNHDA and CDR2 SQIVND (reference sequence). Deletions cut 2 bases from V and 5 bases from J, with 10 bases between. The CDR3 is 14 residues long.

There are many counts of this clonotype. The chain recombines TRBV28 with TRBJ2-1; 8 bases line up with TRBD1. The CDR3 length is 15 residues. With 6 bases clipped from V and 0 bases from J, the junction kept 4 bases outside the gene matches. Germline values: CDR1 MDHEN, CDR2 SYDVKM. In DNA, the CDR3 is TGTGCCAGCAGGCCTGGACAGGGCTCCTACAATGAGCAGTTCTTC. Residues: CASRPGQGSYNEQFF.

Many counts were recorded for this clonotype. The chain links TRBV7-2 to TRBJ2-1, with no clear D. The CDR3 covers 13 residues. With 3 bases removed from V and 4 bases from J, the gap between germline ends came to 7 bases. The germline V gene has CDR1 SGHTA and CDR2 FQGNSA. CDR3 loop: CASSFQVYNEQFF. In DNA form, the CDR3 reads TGTGCCAGCAGCTTTCAGGTATACAATGAGCAGTTCTTC.

The J gene is TRBJ1-1, the V gene TRBV5-1; the D gene is possibly TRBD1 (6 bases). Trimming cost V 0 bases and J 5 bases, with 14 bases left between them. The CDR3 runs to 15 residues. Per the germline V gene, CDR1 is SGHRS and CDR2 is YFSETQ. The CDR3 nucleotides read TGCGCCAGCAGCTTGGAGGGGGGGCGAAGAACTGAAGCTTTCTTT. It is translated as CASSLEGGRRTEAFF.

This clonotype was observed many times. The CDR3 DNA sequence: TGTGCCAGCAGCCAAGAGGGGGGCACTGAAGCTTTCTTT. Translation gives CASSQEGGTEAFF. This chain uses TRBV4-2 with TRBJ1-1; tentative D call: TRBD1 (5 bases). The CDR3 runs to 13 residues. The V end lost 0 bases, the J end lost 4 bases, and 6 bases lay between the germline ends. Germline loops: CDR1 LGHNA, CDR2 YNFKEQ.

This clonotype was picked up a small number of times. The chain carries TRBV28 and TRBJ2-7; D gene ambiguous. The CDR3 has 12 residues. The germline V gene has CDR1 MDHEN and CDR2 SYDVKM. V dropped 6 bases and J dropped 4 bases, with 10 bases sitting between them. CDR3 loop: CASSLAVYEQYF. The DNA for the CDR3 is TGTGCCAGCAGCCTGGCGGTGTACGAGCAGTACTTC. Looking up the rest from reference TRBV28 and TRBJ2-7 gives the full variable domain: DVKVTQSSRYLVKRTGEKVFLECVQDMDHENMFWYRQDPGLGLRLIYFSYDVKMKEKGDIPEGYSVSREKKERFSLILESASTNQTSMYLCASSLAVYEQYFGPGTRLTVT.

The chain recombines TRBV12-3 or TRBV12-4 with TRBJ2-2; a weak D match, TRBD2 (6 bases). The CDR3 is 14 amino acids. Trimming removed 7 bases at V and 5 bases at J, with 14 bases between. CDR3 sequence reads: CASNQAGRTGELFF. CDR3 in DNA: TGTGCCAGCAACCAAGCGGGCAGGACCGGGGAGCTGTTTTTT.

There are a few counts of this clonotype. This chain uses TRBV24-1 with TRBJ2-5; D not certain. The CDR3 consists of 16 residues. CDR1 is KGHDR, CDR2 SFDVKD, per germline. The V end lost 3 bases, the J end lost 1 base, and 14 bases lay between the germline ends. The CDR3 DNA reads TGTGCCACCAGTGATCCCCCCCGGGTGGGCCAAGAGACCCAGTACTTC. Its translation is CATSDPPRVGQETQYF.

In its sample, this clonotype was seen many times. The V gene is TRBV5-4, the J gene TRBJ2-1; D is unresolved. This CDR3 spans 12 amino acids. V lost 4 bases and J lost 10, with 12 bases in between. Germline V gene lookup returns CDR1 SGHNT and CDR2 YYREEE (reference sequence). CDR3 DNA sequence: TGTGCCAGCAGCGTGAAGACCCTGGAGCAGTTCTTC. Protein: CASSVKTLEQFF.

This clonotype turned up a few times. V and J are TRBV7-9 and TRBJ1-2; D gene uncertain. This CDR3 contains 15 residues. The germline V and J ends were trimmed by 4 bases and 6 bases, with 18 bases remaining between them. Germline values: CDR1 SEHNR, CDR2 FQNEAQ (reference sequence). CDR3 nucleotide sequence: TGTGCCAGCAGCTCAAACGGACGGATGAGTGATGGCTACACCTTC. Its translation is CASSSNGRMSDGYTF.

V gene TRBV28 combines with J gene TRBJ1-2; D gene uncertain. The V and J ends lost 9 bases and 8 bases respectively, with 10 bases between them. Germline V gene data show CDR1 as MDHEN and CDR2 as SYDVKM. The CDR3 has 10 amino acids. CDR3 sequence reads: CASSGSGYTF. The CDR3 DNA reads TGTGCCAGTTCGGGGTCAGGCTACACCTTC.

Ten or more counts support this clonotype. This rearrangement joins TRBV7-9 to TRBJ2-7; TRBD1 is a possible D gene (5 bases). CDR3 length equals 14 residues. Germline CDR1 reads SEHNR; CDR2 reads FQNEAQ (reference sequence). Trimming shortened V by 5 bases and J by 5 bases, and 16 bases separated the two germline ends. Here the CDR3 reads CASSRARANDEQYF. In nucleotides, the CDR3 is TGTGCCAGCAGCCGAGCCAGGGCCAACGACGAGCAGTACTTC. Full variable domain (remainder filled in from reference TRBV7-9 and TRBJ2-7): DTGVSQNPRHKITKRGQNVTFRCDPISEHNRLYWYRQTLGQGPEFLTYFQNEAQLEKSRLLSDRFSAERPKGSFSTLEIQRTEQGDSAMYLCASSRARANDEQYFGPGTRLTVT.

In its sample, this clonotype was seen a few times. The chain has TRBV27 and TRBJ1-2, with D unresolved. Germline assignment: CDR1 MNHEY and CDR2 SMNVEV (reference sequence). The V and J ends lost 2 bases and 4 bases respectively, with 11 bases between them. The CDR3 contains 14 residues. The CDR3 coding sequence is TGTGCCAGCAGTTTAACCAGAGTGGGCTATGGCTACACCTTC. Translation: CASSLTRVGYGYTF.

The rearrangement joins TRBV7-6 to TRBJ2-7; weak D call: TRBD1 (6 bases). The germline V gene encodes CDR1 SGHVS and CDR2 FNYEAQ. There are 15 residues in the CDR3. Between the trimmed V and J ends, which lost 1 base and 3 bases, there was a span of 13 bases. The CDR3 here is CASSLDAGAIYEQYF. In nucleotides, the CDR3 is TGTGCCAGCAGCTTAGATGCAGGGGCCATCTACGAGCAGTACTTC.

V usage is TRBV12-3 or TRBV12-4 and J usage is TRBJ1-1; D perhaps matches TRBD1 (5 bases). The CDR3 totals 15 residues. V lost 1 base and J 1 base, leaving 10 bases between the germline ends. The CDR3 nucleotides read TGTGCCAGCAGTTTAGGGGGGTCGACGAACACTGAAGCTTTCTTT. Protein: CASSLGGSTNTEAFF.

This clonotype has ten or more counts. The rearrangement uses TRBV7-2 and TRBJ1-1; no definite D call. CDR3 length: 16 residues. Germline lookup yields CDR1 SGHTA and CDR2 FQGNSA. The V end lost 4 bases, the J end lost 1 base, and 16 bases lay between the germline ends. CDR3 in DNA: TGTGCCAGCAGCTCCCTGGTTTGGGATAGGAACACTGAAGCTTTCTTT. It is translated as CASSSLVWDRNTEAFF.

The chain links TRBV24-1 to TRBJ1-5, with D perhaps TRBD1 (5 bases). This CDR3 is 14 amino acids long. The germline V gene encodes CDR1 KGHDR and CDR2 SFDVKD. Trimming cost V 4 bases and J 9 bases, with 15 bases left between them. The chain's CDR3 is CATSDPPPQVPQHF. The CDR3 region has the DNA TGTGCCACCAGTGACCCACCGCCACAGGTGCCCCAGCATTTT.